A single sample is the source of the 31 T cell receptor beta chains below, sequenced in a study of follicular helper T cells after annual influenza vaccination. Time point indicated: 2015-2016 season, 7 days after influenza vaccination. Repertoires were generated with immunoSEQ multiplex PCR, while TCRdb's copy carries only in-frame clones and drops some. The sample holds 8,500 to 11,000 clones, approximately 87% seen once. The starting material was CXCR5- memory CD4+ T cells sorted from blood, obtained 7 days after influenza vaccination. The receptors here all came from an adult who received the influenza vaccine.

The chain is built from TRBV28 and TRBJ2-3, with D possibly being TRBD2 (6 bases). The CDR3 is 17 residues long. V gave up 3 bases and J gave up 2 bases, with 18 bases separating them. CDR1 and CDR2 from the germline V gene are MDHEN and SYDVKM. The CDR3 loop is CASSFLSLAHYTDTQYF. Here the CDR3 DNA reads TGTGCCAGCAGTTTTCTAAGTCTAGCGCACTACACAGATACGCAGTATTTT.

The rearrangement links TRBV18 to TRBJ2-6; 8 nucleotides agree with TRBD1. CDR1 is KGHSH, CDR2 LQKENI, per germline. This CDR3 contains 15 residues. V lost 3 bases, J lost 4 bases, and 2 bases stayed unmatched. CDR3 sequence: CASSPDRAGANVLTF. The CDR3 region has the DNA TGTGCCAGCTCACCGGACAGGGCCGGGGCCAACGTCCTGACTTTC.

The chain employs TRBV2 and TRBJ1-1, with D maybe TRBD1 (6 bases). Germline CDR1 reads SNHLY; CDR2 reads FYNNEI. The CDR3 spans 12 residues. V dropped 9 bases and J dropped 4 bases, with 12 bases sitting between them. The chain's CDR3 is CASEKGGTEAFF. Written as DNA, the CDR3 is TGTGCCAGTGAGAAGGGGGGCACTGAAGCTTTCTTT.

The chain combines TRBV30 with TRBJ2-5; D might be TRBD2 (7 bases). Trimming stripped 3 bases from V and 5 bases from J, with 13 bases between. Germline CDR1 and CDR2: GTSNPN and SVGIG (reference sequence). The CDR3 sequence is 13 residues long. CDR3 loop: CAWSPAGAETQYF. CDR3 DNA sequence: TGTGCCTGGAGCCCGGCGGGGGCGGAGACCCAGTACTTC. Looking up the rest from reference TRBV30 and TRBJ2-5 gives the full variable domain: SQTIHQWPATLVQPVGSPLSLECTVEGTSNPNLYWYRQAAGRGLQLLFYSVGIGQISSEVPQNLSASRPQDRQFILSSKKLLLSDSGFYLCAWSPAGAETQYFGPGTRLLVL.

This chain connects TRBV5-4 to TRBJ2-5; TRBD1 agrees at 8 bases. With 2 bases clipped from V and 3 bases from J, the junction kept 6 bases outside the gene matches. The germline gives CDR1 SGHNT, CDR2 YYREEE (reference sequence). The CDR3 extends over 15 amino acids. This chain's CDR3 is CASSLGNRGKETQYF. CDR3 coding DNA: TGTGCCAGCAGCTTAGGGAACAGGGGGAAAGAGACCCAGTACTTC.

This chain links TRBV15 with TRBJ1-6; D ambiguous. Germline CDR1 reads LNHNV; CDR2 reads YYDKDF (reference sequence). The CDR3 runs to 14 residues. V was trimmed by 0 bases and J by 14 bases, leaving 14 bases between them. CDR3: CATSRDPDRAALHF. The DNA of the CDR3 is TGTGCCACCAGCAGAGATCCTGATAGGGCGGCCCTCCACTTT.

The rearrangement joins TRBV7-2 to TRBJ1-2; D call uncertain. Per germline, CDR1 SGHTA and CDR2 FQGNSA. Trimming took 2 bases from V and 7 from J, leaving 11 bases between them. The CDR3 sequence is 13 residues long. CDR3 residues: CASSLLSDLGYTF. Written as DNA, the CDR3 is TGTGCCAGCAGCTTATTATCCGATCTTGGCTACACCTTC.

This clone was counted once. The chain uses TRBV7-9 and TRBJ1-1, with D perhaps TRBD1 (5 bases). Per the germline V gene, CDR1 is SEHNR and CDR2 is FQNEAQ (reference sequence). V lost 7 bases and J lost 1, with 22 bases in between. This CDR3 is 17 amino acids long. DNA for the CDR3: TGTGCCAGCATTCGAGGGGATTCGACAGTCGAGAACACTGAAGCTTTCTTT. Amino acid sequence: CASIRGDSTVENTEAFF.

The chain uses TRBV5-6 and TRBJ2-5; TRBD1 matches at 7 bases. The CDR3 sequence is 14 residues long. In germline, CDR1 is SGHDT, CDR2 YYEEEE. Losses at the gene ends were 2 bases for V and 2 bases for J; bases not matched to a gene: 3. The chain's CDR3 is CASSFRDRQETQYF. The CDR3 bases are TGTGCCAGCAGCTTCCGGGACAGACAAGAGACCCAGTACTTC.

Written as DNA, the CDR3 is TGTGCCAGCAGTTCCCCAACAGGGGCGCAGCCCCAGCATTTT. This encodes CASSSPTGAQPQHF. This chain connects TRBV28 to TRBJ1-5; 7 nucleotides align to TRBD1. CDR3 length: 14 residues. The V gene end was trimmed by 4 bases and the J gene end by 7 bases; junction bases not matched to a gene: 7. Germline V gives CDR1 MDHEN, CDR2 SYDVKM.

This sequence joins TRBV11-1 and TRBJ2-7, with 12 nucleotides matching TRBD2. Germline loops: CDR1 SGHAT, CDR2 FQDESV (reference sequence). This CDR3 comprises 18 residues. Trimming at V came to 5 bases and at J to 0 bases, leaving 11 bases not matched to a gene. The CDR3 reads CASSRKTSGGISSYEQYF. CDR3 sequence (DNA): TGTGCCAGCAGCCGGAAGACTAGCGGGGGTATCAGCTCCTACGAGCAGTACTTC. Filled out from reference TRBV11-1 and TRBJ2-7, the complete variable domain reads EAEVAQSPRYKITEKSQAVAFWCDPISGHATLYWYRQILGQGPELLVQFQDESVVDDSQLPKDRFSAERLKGVDSTLKIQPAELGDSAMYLCASSRKTSGGISSYEQYFGPGTRLTVT.

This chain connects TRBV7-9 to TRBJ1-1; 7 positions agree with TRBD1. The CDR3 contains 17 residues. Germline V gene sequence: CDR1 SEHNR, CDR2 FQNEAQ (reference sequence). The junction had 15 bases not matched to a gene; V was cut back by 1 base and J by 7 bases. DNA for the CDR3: TGTGCCAGCAGCTTAGGACCAATGACAGGGATGATCGGTGAAGCTTTCTTT. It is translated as CASSLGPMTGMIGEAFF.

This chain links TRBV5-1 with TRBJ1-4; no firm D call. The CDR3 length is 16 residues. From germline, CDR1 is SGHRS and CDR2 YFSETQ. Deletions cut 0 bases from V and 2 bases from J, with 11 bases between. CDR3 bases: TGCGCCAGCAGCTTGGAGGTTGGCGGGACTAATGAAAAACTGTTTTTT. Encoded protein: CASSLEVGGTNEKLFF.

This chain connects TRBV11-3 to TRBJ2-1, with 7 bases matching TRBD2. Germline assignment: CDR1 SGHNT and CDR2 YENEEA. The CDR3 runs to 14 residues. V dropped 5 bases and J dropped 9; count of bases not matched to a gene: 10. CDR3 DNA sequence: TGTGCCAGCAGCCGGACTAGTTGGGGCTCTGAGCAGTTCTTC. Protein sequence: CASSRTSWGSEQFF.

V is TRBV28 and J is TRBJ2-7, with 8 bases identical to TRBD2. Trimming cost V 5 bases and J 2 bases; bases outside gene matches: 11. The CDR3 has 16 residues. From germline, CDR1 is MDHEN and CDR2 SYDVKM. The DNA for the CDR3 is TGTGCCAGCAGTACGAACGGCGGGCGGGGGGCCTACGAGCAGTACTTC. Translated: CASSTNGGRGAYEQYF. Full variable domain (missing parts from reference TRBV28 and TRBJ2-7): DVKVTQSSRYLVKRTGEKVFLECVQDMDHENMFWYRQDPGLGLRLIYFSYDVKMKEKGDIPEGYSVSREKKERFSLILESASTNQTSMYLCASSTNGGRGAYEQYFGPGTRLTVT.

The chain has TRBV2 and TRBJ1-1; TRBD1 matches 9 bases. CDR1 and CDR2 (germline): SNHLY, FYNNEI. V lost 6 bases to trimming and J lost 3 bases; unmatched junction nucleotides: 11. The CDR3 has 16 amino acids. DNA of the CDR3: TGTGCCAGCAGCACCGGACAGGGGCGGAGGTACACTGAAGCTTTCTTT. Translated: CASSTGQGRRYTEAFF.

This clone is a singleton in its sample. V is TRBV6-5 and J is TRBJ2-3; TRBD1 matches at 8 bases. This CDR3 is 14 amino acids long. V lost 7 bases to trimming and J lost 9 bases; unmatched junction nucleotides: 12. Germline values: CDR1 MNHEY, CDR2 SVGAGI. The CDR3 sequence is CASTVDRAGKTQYF. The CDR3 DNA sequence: TGTGCCAGCACCGTGGACAGGGCGGGGAAAACGCAGTATTTT.

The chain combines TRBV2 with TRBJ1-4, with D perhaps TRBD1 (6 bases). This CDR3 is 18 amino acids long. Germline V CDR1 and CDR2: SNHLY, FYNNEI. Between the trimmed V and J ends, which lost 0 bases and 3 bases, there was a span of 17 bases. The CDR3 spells CASSEALAGALSNEKLFF. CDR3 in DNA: TGTGCCAGCAGTGAAGCGCTTGCAGGGGCGCTATCTAATGAAAAACTGTTTTTT.

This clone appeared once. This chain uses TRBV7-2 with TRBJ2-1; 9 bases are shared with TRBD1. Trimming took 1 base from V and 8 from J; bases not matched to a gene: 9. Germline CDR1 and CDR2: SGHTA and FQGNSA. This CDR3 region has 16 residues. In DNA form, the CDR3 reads TGTGCCAGCAGCTTAGACAGGGGGCTAATCGGAGATGAGCAGTTCTTC. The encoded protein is CASSLDRGLIGDEQFF.

The CDR3 sequence is CASSTHRDKRGNTIYF. DNA of the CDR3: TGTGCCAGCAGCACCCACCGGGACAAGAGGGGAAACACCATATATTTT. The rearrangement uses TRBV9 and TRBJ1-3, with D perhaps matching TRBD1 (6 bases). Per the germline V gene, CDR1 is SGDLS and CDR2 is YYNGEE. V was shortened by 4 bases and J by 4 bases, with 18 bases between the two germline ends. The CDR3 has 16 amino acids.

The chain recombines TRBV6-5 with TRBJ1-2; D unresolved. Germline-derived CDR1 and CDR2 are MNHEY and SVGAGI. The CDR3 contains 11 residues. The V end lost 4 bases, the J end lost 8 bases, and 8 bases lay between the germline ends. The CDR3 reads CASSSGPGYTF. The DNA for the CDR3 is TGTGCCAGCAGTTCCGGGCCCGGCTACACCTTC.

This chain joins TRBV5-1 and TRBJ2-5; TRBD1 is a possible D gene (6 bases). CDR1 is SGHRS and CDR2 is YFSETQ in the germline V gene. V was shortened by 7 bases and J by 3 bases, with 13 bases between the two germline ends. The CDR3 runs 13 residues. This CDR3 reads CASSRDTKETQYF. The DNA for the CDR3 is TGCGCCAGCTCACGGGACACCAAAGAGACCCAGTACTTC. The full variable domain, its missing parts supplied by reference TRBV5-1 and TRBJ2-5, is KAGVTQTPRYLIKTRGQQVTLSCSPISGHRSVSWYQQTPGQGLQFLFEYFSETQRNKGNFPGRFSGRQFSNSRSEMNVSTLELGDSALYLCASSRDTKETQYFGPGTRLLVL.

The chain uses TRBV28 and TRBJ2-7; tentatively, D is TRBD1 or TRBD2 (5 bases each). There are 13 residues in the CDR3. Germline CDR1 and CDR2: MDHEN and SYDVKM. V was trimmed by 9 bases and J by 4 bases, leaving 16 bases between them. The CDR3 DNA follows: TGTGCCAGTAAGGACGGGGCGGCTTACGAGCAGTACTTC. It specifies CASKDGAAYEQYF. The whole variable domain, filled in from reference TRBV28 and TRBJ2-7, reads DVKVTQSSRYLVKRTGEKVFLECVQDMDHENMFWYRQDPGLGLRLIYFSYDVKMKEKGDIPEGYSVSREKKERFSLILESASTNQTSMYLCASKDGAAYEQYFGPGTRLTVT.

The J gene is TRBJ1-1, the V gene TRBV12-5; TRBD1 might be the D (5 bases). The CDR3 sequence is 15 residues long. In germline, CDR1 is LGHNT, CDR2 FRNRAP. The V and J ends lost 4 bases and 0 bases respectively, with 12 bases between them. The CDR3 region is CASGYGGTLNTEAFF. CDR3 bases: TGTGCTAGTGGTTACGGGGGGACCCTGAACACTGAAGCTTTCTTT.

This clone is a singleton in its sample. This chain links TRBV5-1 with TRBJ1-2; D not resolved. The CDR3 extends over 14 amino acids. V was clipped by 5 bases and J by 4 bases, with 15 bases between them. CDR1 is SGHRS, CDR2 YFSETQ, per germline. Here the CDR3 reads CASSGRGDLYGYTF. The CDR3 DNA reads TGCGCCAGCAGTGGGCGTGGGGATCTCTATGGCTACACCTTC.

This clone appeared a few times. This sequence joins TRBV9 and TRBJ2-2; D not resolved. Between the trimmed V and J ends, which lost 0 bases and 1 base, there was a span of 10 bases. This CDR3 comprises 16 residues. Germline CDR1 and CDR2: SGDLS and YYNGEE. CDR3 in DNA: TGTGCCAGCAGCGTAGGAAGTGGGCAGAACACCGGGGAGCTGTTTTTT. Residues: CASSVGSGQNTGELFF.

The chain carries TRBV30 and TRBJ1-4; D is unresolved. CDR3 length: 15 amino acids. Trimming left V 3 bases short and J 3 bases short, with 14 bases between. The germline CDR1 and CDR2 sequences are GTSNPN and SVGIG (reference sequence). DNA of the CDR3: TGTGCCTGGAGGATTCAGACACTTCCTAATGAAAAACTGTTTTTT. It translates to CAWRIQTLPNEKLFF. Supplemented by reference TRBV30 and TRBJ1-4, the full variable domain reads SQTIHQWPATLVQPVGSPLSLECTVEGTSNPNLYWYRQAAGRGLQLLFYSVGIGQISSEVPQNLSASRPQDRQFILSSKKLLLSDSGFYLCAWRIQTLPNEKLFFGSGTQLSVL.

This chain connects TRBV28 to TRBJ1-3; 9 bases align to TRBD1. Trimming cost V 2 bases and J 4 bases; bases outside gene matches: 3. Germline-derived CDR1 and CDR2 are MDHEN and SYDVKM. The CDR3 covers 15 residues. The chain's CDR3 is CASSLGGTGGNTIYF. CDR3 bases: TGTGCCAGCAGTTTAGGTGGGACAGGGGGAAACACCATATATTTT.

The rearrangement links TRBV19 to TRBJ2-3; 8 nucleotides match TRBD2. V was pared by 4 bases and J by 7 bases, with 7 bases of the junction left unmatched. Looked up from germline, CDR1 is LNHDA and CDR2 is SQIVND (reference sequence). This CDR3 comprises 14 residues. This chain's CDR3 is CASSNRGGLYTQYF. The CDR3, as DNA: TGTGCCAGTAGTAACCGGGGGGGCCTGTATACGCAGTATTTT.

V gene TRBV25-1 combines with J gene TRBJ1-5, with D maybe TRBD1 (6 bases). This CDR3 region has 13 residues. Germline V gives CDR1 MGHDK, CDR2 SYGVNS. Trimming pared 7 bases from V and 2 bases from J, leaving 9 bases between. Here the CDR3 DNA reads TGTGCCAGCAACAGGGAGGGCAATCAGCCCCAGCATTTT. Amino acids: CASNREGNQPQHF.

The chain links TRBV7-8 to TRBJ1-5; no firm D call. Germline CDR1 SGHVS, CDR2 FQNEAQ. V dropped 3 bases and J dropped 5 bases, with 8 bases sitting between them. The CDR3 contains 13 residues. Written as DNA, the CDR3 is TGTGCCAGCAGCTTCCTCCCTGATCAGCCCCAGCATTTT. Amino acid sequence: CASSFLPDQPQHF. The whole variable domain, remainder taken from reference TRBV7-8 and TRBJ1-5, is GAGVSQSPRYKVAKRGQDVALRCDPISGHVSLFWYQQALGQGPEFLTYFQNEAQLDKSGLPSDRFFAERPEGSVSTLKIQRTQQEDSAVYLCASSFLPDQPQHFGDGTRLSIL.